A selection of T cell receptor beta chains follows, all from one sample in a study of response to subunit inactivated influenza vaccine. Each CDR3 protein gets one entry after TCRdb re-called the RT-PCR reads with MiXCR. Of about 520,000 distinct CDR3 sequences listed, around 25% are singletons. The starting material was CD4+ T cells sorted from PBMCs, obtained roughly 5 days after vaccination. All receptors derive from a man in his fifties or sixties who received an inactivated influenza vaccine. Both conserved end residues are part of each CDR3. D genes are given only for firm matches. Where a row states a size, it is once, few, many or the class of an expanded clone; other rows omit it.

d_call: TRBD1
j_call: TRBJ1-1
v_call: TRBV4-1
clone_size: -
cdr3_nt: TGCGCCAGCAGCCAACGTACAGGGGCTAGGAACACTGAAGCTTTCTTT
cdr3_aa: CASSQRTGARNTEAFF

d_call: -
j_call: TRBJ2-4
v_call: TRBV20-1
clone_size: -
cdr3_nt: TGCAGCCCGGAAACAGTTCGAGCCAAAAACATTCAGTACTTC
cdr3_aa: CSPETVRAKNIQYF

d_call: -
j_call: TRBJ1-5
v_call: TRBV6-1
clone_size: few
cdr3_nt: TGTGCCAGCAGTGAATGGGCATCGTCCCAGCATTTT
cdr3_aa: CASSEWASSQHF

d_call: -
j_call: TRBJ1-2
v_call: TRBV10-3
clone_size: -
cdr3_nt: TGTGCCATCACCGCCGACGGGGGGGATGGCTACACCTTC
cdr3_aa: CAITADGGDGYTF

d_call: -
j_call: TRBJ2-5
v_call: TRBV12-3/TRBV12-4
clone_size: few
cdr3_nt: TGTGCCAGCAGTTTAGCGCTCCGCAGCGGGGAGACCCAGTACTTC
cdr3_aa: CASSLALRSGETQYF

d_call: -
j_call: TRBJ2-3
v_call: TRBV7-6
clone_size: few
cdr3_nt: TGTGCCAGCAGCTTAGCGCATGAGGGTACGCAGTATTTT
cdr3_aa: CASSLAHEGTQYF

d_call: TRBD2
j_call: TRBJ2-7
v_call: TRBV7-2
clone_size: -
cdr3_nt: TGTGCCAGCAGCTTAGGCAGAGCGGGGGGTTCGTACTACGAGCAGTACTTC
cdr3_aa: CASSLGRAGGSYYEQYF

d_call: TRBD1
j_call: TRBJ1-6
v_call: TRBV5-1
clone_size: few
cdr3_nt: TGCGCCAGCAGCAGGGAGGGGGCGAATTCACCCCTCCACTTT
cdr3_aa: CASSREGANSPLHF

d_call: TRBD2
j_call: TRBJ2-4
v_call: TRBV11-2
clone_size: few
cdr3_nt: TGTGCCAGCAGCTCCGTACTAGCGGGAGATGGAAACATTCAGTACTTC
cdr3_aa: CASSSVLAGDGNIQYF

d_call: -
j_call: TRBJ2-1
v_call: TRBV12-3/TRBV12-4
clone_size: many
cdr3_nt: TGTGCCAGCAGCTCCTCGGGGCTAGCGGGCAGGGGGGAGTTCTTC
cdr3_aa: CASSSSGLAGRGEFF

d_call: -
j_call: TRBJ2-1
v_call: TRBV7-2
clone_size: many
cdr3_nt: TGTGCCAGCAGCTCCAGGGGGGGCCTTTACAATGAGCAGTTCTTC
cdr3_aa: CASSSRGGLYNEQFF

d_call: TRBD2
j_call: TRBJ2-1
v_call: TRBV20-1
clone_size: few
cdr3_nt: TGCAGTGCTAGTGGTCTTACTAGCGGGCGCCATTACAATGAGCAGTTCTTC
cdr3_aa: CSASGLTSGRHYNEQFF

d_call: TRBD1
j_call: TRBJ2-3
v_call: TRBV2
clone_size: few
cdr3_nt: TGTGCCAGCAGTGTTGCTGGGACAGGGGAAACAGATACGCAGTATTTT
cdr3_aa: CASSVAGTGETDTQYF

d_call: -
j_call: TRBJ1-2
v_call: TRBV9
clone_size: few
cdr3_nt: TGTGCCAGCAGGCCCGAAAACAAGCCTAACTATGGCTACACCTTC
cdr3_aa: CASRPENKPNYGYTF

d_call: TRBD1
j_call: TRBJ2-2
v_call: TRBV10-3
clone_size: once
cdr3_nt: TGTGCCATCAGTGAACCGGGACAGGGGAAAGGCACCGGGGAGCTGTTTTTT
cdr3_aa: CAISEPGQGKGTGELFF

d_call: TRBD1
j_call: TRBJ2-5
v_call: TRBV4-3
clone_size: -
cdr3_nt: TGCGCCAGCAGCCGGGGACAGGGCGGGGAGACCCAGTACTTC
cdr3_aa: CASSRGQGGETQYF

d_call: TRBD1
j_call: TRBJ2-1
v_call: TRBV11-2
clone_size: few
cdr3_nt: TGTGCCAGCAGTCGACAGGGAATTGTTTTTAGCTCCTACAATGAGCAGTTCTTC
cdr3_aa: CASSRQGIVFSSYNEQFF

d_call: -
j_call: TRBJ2-2
v_call: TRBV18
clone_size: many
cdr3_nt: TGTGCCAGCTCACGAAGTGCCGGGGAGCTGTTTTTT
cdr3_aa: CASSRSAGELFF

d_call: TRBD2
j_call: TRBJ2-1
v_call: TRBV5-1
clone_size: -
cdr3_nt: TGCGCCAGCAGCCCGACTACTAGCGGCTACAATGAGCAGTTCTTC
cdr3_aa: CASSPTTSGYNEQFF

d_call: -
j_call: TRBJ1-2
v_call: TRBV7-9
clone_size: many
cdr3_nt: TGTGCCAGCAGCTCATCAGGGAGCTATGGCTACACCTTC
cdr3_aa: CASSSSGSYGYTF

d_call: TRBD1
j_call: TRBJ1-2
v_call: TRBV12-3/TRBV12-4
clone_size: few
cdr3_nt: TGTGCCAGCAGTTATAGTAACATTCGGGACAGGGGAGGGGGCTACACCTTC
cdr3_aa: CASSYSNIRDRGGGYTF

d_call: -
j_call: TRBJ2-3
v_call: TRBV24-1
clone_size: -
cdr3_nt: TGTGCCACCAGTTCGACAGATCCAGATACGCAGTATTTT
cdr3_aa: CATSSTDPDTQYF

d_call: -
j_call: TRBJ2-3
v_call: TRBV25-1
clone_size: -
cdr3_nt: TGTGCCAGCAGTGAGAGGAGCGGTCACACAGATACGCAGTATTTT
cdr3_aa: CASSERSGHTDTQYF

d_call: -
j_call: TRBJ2-7
v_call: TRBV28
clone_size: few
cdr3_nt: TGTGCCAGCAGTTCGGTTGCGGTGGCCTACGAGCAGTACTTC
cdr3_aa: CASSSVAVAYEQYF

d_call: -
j_call: TRBJ2-2
v_call: TRBV11-2
clone_size: many
cdr3_nt: TGTGCCAGCAGCCTCCGACAGATTACCGGGGAGCTGTTTTTT
cdr3_aa: CASSLRQITGELFF

d_call: TRBD1
j_call: TRBJ2-3
v_call: TRBV11-1
clone_size: -
cdr3_nt: TGTGCCAGCAGCCCACGGGGGACAGGAGCACCAGATACGCAGTATTTT
cdr3_aa: CASSPRGTGAPDTQYF

d_call: -
j_call: TRBJ2-1
v_call: TRBV12-3/TRBV12-4
clone_size: -
cdr3_nt: TGTGCCAGCAGTTCCCGGGGCAGGGCTATGCCCCAGTTCTTC
cdr3_aa: CASSSRGRAMPQFF

d_call: -
j_call: TRBJ1-6
v_call: TRBV10-3
clone_size: -
cdr3_nt: TGTGCCACCCTAGCCGGGAGGGGTGGTTCACCCCTCCACTTT
cdr3_aa: CATLAGRGGSPLHF

d_call: -
j_call: TRBJ1-1
v_call: TRBV5-1
clone_size: -
cdr3_nt: TGCGCCAGCAGCCTGACAGGAATGACTGAAGCTTTCTTT
cdr3_aa: CASSLTGMTEAFF

d_call: -
j_call: TRBJ2-2
v_call: TRBV5-1
clone_size: -
cdr3_nt: TGCGCCAGCAGCTTGGGCCCAGTAAACACCGGGGAGCTGTTTTTT
cdr3_aa: CASSLGPVNTGELFF

d_call: -
j_call: TRBJ2-2
v_call: TRBV7-2
clone_size: few
cdr3_nt: TGTGCCAGCAGCTCCGGGTCCTACACCGGGGAGCTGTTTTTT
cdr3_aa: CASSSGSYTGELFF

d_call: TRBD2
j_call: TRBJ2-1
v_call: TRBV20-1
clone_size: -
cdr3_nt: TGCAGTGCTAGACCTAGCGGTCGCCTCAATGAGCAGTTCTTC
cdr3_aa: CSARPSGRLNEQFF

d_call: TRBD1
j_call: TRBJ2-3
v_call: TRBV11-2
clone_size: -
cdr3_nt: TGTGCCAGCAGCTTAATACAGGGGTTTGGCACAGATACGCAGTATTTT
cdr3_aa: CASSLIQGFGTDTQYF

d_call: TRBD2
j_call: TRBJ2-3
v_call: TRBV25-1
clone_size: -
cdr3_nt: TGTGCCAGCAGGGCTAGCGGGGGGGGTAACACAGATACGCAGTATTTT
cdr3_aa: CASRASGGGNTDTQYF

d_call: -
j_call: TRBJ2-5
v_call: TRBV27
clone_size: -
cdr3_nt: TGTGCCAGCAGCCCTTCTCGGGGATTGGTCGAGACCCAGTACTTC
cdr3_aa: CASSPSRGLVETQYF

d_call: -
j_call: TRBJ2-5
v_call: TRBV5-1
clone_size: few
cdr3_nt: TGCGCCAGCAGCTTGGATGGCAGGTACCAAGAGACCCAGTACTTC
cdr3_aa: CASSLDGRYQETQYF

d_call: -
j_call: TRBJ2-1
v_call: TRBV12-3/TRBV12-4
clone_size: -
cdr3_nt: TGTGCCAGCAGCCGATCGGGGGAATATAACCGGGACCCCTTC
cdr3_aa: CASSRSGEYNRDPF

d_call: -
j_call: TRBJ1-2
v_call: TRBV7-8
clone_size: -
cdr3_nt: TGTGCCAGCAGCTTAGGAAGGGTCCCCTCTAACTATGGCTACACCTTC
cdr3_aa: CASSLGRVPSNYGYTF

d_call: -
j_call: TRBJ2-3
v_call: TRBV20-1
clone_size: few
cdr3_nt: TGCAGTGCTAGAGTGGCAGCGTCGGGCGCAGATACGCAGTATTTT
cdr3_aa: CSARVAASGADTQYF

d_call: -
j_call: TRBJ1-5
v_call: TRBV20-1
clone_size: -
cdr3_nt: TGCAGTGCTACGACAGGTGAACACGGCTGGGCGGTGCCCCAGCATTTT
cdr3_aa: CSATTGEHGWAVPQHF

d_call: TRBD2
j_call: TRBJ2-2
v_call: TRBV5-8
clone_size: -
cdr3_nt: TGTGCCAGCAGGGGGCTTGTAGCGGGAACCGGGGAGCTGTTTTTT
cdr3_aa: CASRGLVAGTGELFF

d_call: TRBD1
j_call: TRBJ1-3
v_call: TRBV5-1
clone_size: few
cdr3_nt: TGCGCCAGCAGCTATGGACAGGGAGAAAACACCATATATTTT
cdr3_aa: CASSYGQGENTIYF

d_call: TRBD2
j_call: TRBJ2-4
v_call: TRBV5-1
clone_size: -
cdr3_nt: TGCGCCAGCAGCCCACGACTGACTAGCGGGGGCTCTCTAGCCAAAAACATTCAGTACTTC
cdr3_aa: CASSPRLTSGGSLAKNIQYF

d_call: -
j_call: TRBJ2-5
v_call: TRBV6-6
clone_size: -
cdr3_nt: TGTGCCAGCGGGTTGCCTCCAGAGACCCAGTACTTC
cdr3_aa: CASGLPPETQYF

d_call: -
j_call: TRBJ1-6
v_call: TRBV6-5
clone_size: few
cdr3_nt: TGTGCCAGCAGTTTAACAAGGGGAAATTCACCCCTCCACTTT
cdr3_aa: CASSLTRGNSPLHF

d_call: TRBD2
j_call: TRBJ2-2
v_call: TRBV12-3/TRBV12-4
clone_size: few
cdr3_nt: TGTGCCAGCAGTTTCTGGACTAGTGAGACCGGGGAGCTGTTTTTT
cdr3_aa: CASSFWTSETGELFF

d_call: -
j_call: TRBJ2-7
v_call: TRBV4-3
clone_size: few
cdr3_nt: TGCGCCAGCAGCCAAGACAGGGCCCAGGTACAGCCTCAGTACTTC
cdr3_aa: CASSQDRAQVQPQYF

d_call: -
j_call: TRBJ1-2
v_call: TRBV20-1
clone_size: -
cdr3_nt: TGCAGTGCGGCACAAAAGCCTAACTATGGCTACACCTTC
cdr3_aa: CSAAQKPNYGYTF